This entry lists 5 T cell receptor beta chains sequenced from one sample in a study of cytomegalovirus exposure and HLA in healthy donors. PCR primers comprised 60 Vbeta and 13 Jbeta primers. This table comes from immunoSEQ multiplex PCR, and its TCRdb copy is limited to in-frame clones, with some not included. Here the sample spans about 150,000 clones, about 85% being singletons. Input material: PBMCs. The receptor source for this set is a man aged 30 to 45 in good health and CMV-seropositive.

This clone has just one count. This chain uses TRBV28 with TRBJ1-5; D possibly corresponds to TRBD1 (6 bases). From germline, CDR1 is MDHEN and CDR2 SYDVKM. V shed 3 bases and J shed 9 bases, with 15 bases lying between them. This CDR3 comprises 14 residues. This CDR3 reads CASSFVGGERPQHF. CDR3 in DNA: TGTGCCAGCAGTTTCGTTGGGGGCGAGCGGCCCCAGCATTTT.

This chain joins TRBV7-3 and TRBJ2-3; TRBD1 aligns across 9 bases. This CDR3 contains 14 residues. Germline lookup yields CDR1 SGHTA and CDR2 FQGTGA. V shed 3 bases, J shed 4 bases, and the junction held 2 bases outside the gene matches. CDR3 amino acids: CASSLTGGSDTQYF. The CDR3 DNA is TGTGCCAGCAGCTTGACAGGGGGATCAGATACGCAGTATTTT.

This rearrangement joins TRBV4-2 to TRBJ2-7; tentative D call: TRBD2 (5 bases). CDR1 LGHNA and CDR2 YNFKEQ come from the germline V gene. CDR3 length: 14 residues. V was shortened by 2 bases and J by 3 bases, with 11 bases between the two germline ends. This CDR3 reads CASSQLATGYEQYF. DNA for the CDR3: TGTGCCAGCAGCCAATTAGCGACGGGCTACGAGCAGTACTTC.

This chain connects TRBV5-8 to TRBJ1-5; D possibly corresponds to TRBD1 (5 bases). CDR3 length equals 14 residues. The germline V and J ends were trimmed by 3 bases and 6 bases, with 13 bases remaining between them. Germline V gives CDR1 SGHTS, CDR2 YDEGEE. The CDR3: CASSSTGPSQPQHF. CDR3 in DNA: TGTGCCAGCAGCTCAACAGGACCCAGTCAGCCCCAGCATTTT.

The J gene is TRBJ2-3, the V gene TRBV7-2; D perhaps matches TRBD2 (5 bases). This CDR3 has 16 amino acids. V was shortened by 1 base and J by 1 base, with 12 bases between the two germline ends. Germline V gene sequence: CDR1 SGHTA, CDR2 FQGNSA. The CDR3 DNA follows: TGTGCCAGCAGCTTAGGTCTGCTAGCCCGCACAGATACGCAGTATTTT. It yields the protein CASSLGLLARTDTQYF.